The 15 T cell receptor beta chains presented below share a single source sample, sequenced in a study of blood T cell repertoires in COVID-19. TCRdb's table, derived via immunoSEQ multiplex PCR, lists solely in-frame clones and lacks some. The top ten hold roughly 6.3% of the sample, which has roughly 100,000 clones, around 90% seen once. The sample consisted of peripheral blood. The receptor set was obtained from a man aged 18 to 30 with COVID-19, enrolled during active disease.

The rearrangement links TRBV27 to TRBJ2-1; the D is unclear. Germline V CDR1 and CDR2: MNHEY, SMNVEV (reference sequence). Trimming cost V 5 bases and J 10 bases, with 12 bases left between them. The CDR3 spans 12 residues. The CDR3 bases are TGTGCCAGCAGTCTCCCCCTCGGGGAGCAGTTCTTC. Its translation is CASSLPLGEQFF.

This chain joins TRBV6-2 or TRBV6-3 and TRBJ1-1; 7 nucleotides align to TRBD1. The trim removed 6 bases at V and 4 bases at J, leaving 5 bases unmatched. Germline-derived CDR1 and CDR2 are MNHEY and SVGEGT. The CDR3 is made up of 13 amino acids. This chain's CDR3 is CASSLDRTTEAFF. CDR3 nucleotide sequence: TGTGCCAGCAGCTTGGACAGGACCACTGAAGCTTTCTTT.

This clone was counted a few times. This chain joins TRBV3-1 (or the pseudogene TRBV3-2) and TRBJ1-2; D not resolved. V was shortened by 0 bases and J by 7 bases, with 12 bases between the two germline ends. The germline V gene encodes CDR1 LGHDT and CDR2 YNNKEL (reference sequence). This CDR3 has 14 amino acids. The CDR3 loop is CASSQDYGEGGYTF. The CDR3 region has the DNA TGTGCCAGCAGCCAAGATTACGGGGAGGGTGGCTACACCTTC.

This sequence joins TRBV6-2 or TRBV6-3 and TRBJ1-1; D not certain. V shed 4 bases and J shed 3 bases, with 15 bases lying between them. This CDR3 contains 15 residues. Germline V gene data show CDR1 as MNHEY and CDR2 as SVGEGT. The CDR3 DNA follows: TGTGCCAGCAGTTCTCCTTCCAGGCTCTACACTGAAGCTTTCTTT. This encodes CASSSPSRLYTEAFF.

This clone was observed a single time. The chain joins TRBV20-1 to TRBJ2-6, with TRBD1 as a possible D gene (5 bases). V shed 3 bases and J shed 0 bases, with 18 bases lying between them. The CDR3 covers 18 residues. Germline CDR1 is DFQATT and CDR2 is SNEGSKA (reference sequence). CDR3 protein: CSASLSGHPSSGANVLTF. The CDR3 nucleotides are TGCAGTGCTAGTCTATCAGGACACCCTAGCTCTGGGGCCAACGTCCTGACTTTC.

J is TRBJ1-5 and V is TRBV6-2 or TRBV6-3, with TRBD1 as a possible D gene (6 bases). Germline-derived CDR1 and CDR2 are MNHEY and SVGEGT. Trimming pared 5 bases from V and 6 bases from J, leaving 11 bases between. CDR3 length: 13 amino acids. CDR3 amino acids: CASSDTGPQPQHF. DNA for the CDR3: TGTGCCAGCAGTGACACAGGGCCTCAGCCCCAGCATTTT.

The V and J genes are TRBV19 and TRBJ2-6; D is perhaps TRBD2 (5 bases). The CDR3 runs 13 residues. Germline V gene lookup returns CDR1 LNHDA and CDR2 SQIVND (reference sequence). The V end lost 6 bases, the J end lost 2 bases, and 5 bases lay between the germline ends. CDR3 sequence: CASRRAGANVLTF. The CDR3 bases are TGTGCCAGTAGGCGGGCTGGGGCCAACGTCCTGACTTTC.

This clone was counted a single time. V usage is TRBV6-5 and J usage is TRBJ2-6; D gene unclear. The CDR3 is 14 amino acids. CDR1 MNHEY and CDR2 SVGAGI come from the germline V gene. With 7 bases removed from V and 1 base from J, the gap between germline ends came to 8 bases. Here the CDR3 DNA reads TGTGCCAGCACCCGGGTTTCTGGGGCCAACGTCCTGACTTTC. It codes for CASTRVSGANVLTF.

V and J are TRBV3-1 (or the pseudogene TRBV3-2) and TRBJ2-3; TRBD2 matches at 7 bases. The CDR3 has 16 amino acids. Germline CDR1 and CDR2: LGHDT and YNNKEL (reference sequence). Losses at the gene ends were 0 bases for V and 0 bases for J; bases not matched to a gene: 3. Here the CDR3 reads CASSQDQRDSTDTQYF. CDR3 coding DNA: TGTGCCAGCAGCCAAGACCAGCGGGACAGCACAGATACGCAGTATTTT.

The chain links TRBV18 to TRBJ1-1, with a possible D match to TRBD1 (6 bases). V shed 4 bases and J shed 1 base, with 7 bases lying between them. This CDR3 region has 13 residues. CDR1 is KGHSH, CDR2 LQKENI, per germline. CDR3 in DNA: TGTGCCAGCTCACAGGACAGGAACACTGAAGCTTTCTTT. It encodes CASSQDRNTEAFF.

CDR3 region: CASSQEGGGTAKETQYF. In nucleotides, the CDR3 is TGCGCCAGCAGCCAAGAAGGGGGCGGGACAGCTAAAGAGACCCAGTACTTC. The rearrangement uses TRBV4-3 and TRBJ2-5; TRBD1 might be the D (7 bases). Germline CDR1 LGHNA, CDR2 YSLEER. Trimming left V 0 bases short and J 3 bases short, with 17 bases between. This CDR3 has 17 residues.

This chain connects TRBV30 to TRBJ2-1; 8 bases agree with TRBD1. The V gene end was trimmed by 0 bases and the J gene end by 12 bases; junction bases not matched to a gene: 4. Germline assignment: CDR1 GTSNPN and CDR2 SVGIG (reference sequence). This CDR3 contains 12 residues. The CDR3, as DNA: TGTGCCTGGAGTGTACGCAGGGGGCTGCAGTTCTTC. Encoded protein: CAWSVRRGLQFF.

The genes are TRBV11-2 and TRBJ1-1, with D perhaps matching TRBD1 (6 bases). Trimming removed 3 bases from V and 4 bases from J, with 12 bases in between. The germline V gene encodes CDR1 SGHAT and CDR2 FQNNGV. The length of the CDR3 is 14 residues. CDR3 region: CASSFGTHPTEAFF. CDR3 DNA sequence: TGTGCCAGCAGCTTTGGGACACACCCCACTGAAGCTTTCTTT.

V usage is TRBV7-3 and J usage is TRBJ2-2; D ambiguous. The germline CDR1 and CDR2 sequences are SGHTA and FQGTGA. CDR3 length: 13 amino acids. Trimming pared 3 bases from V and 5 bases from J, leaving 7 bases between. The DNA of the CDR3 is TGTGCCAGCAGCTTGGTAGAGACCGGGGAGCTGTTTTTT. It specifies CASSLVETGELFF.

The V gene is TRBV6-6, the J gene TRBJ2-5; D is unclear. Trimming left V 1 base short and J 6 bases short, with 12 bases between. Looked up from germline, CDR1 is MNHNY and CDR2 is SVGAGI (reference sequence). This CDR3 is 14 amino acids long. The CDR3 is CASSYYLTSQTQYF. The DNA of the CDR3 is TGTGCCAGCAGTTACTACTTAACGTCGCAGACCCAGTACTTC.